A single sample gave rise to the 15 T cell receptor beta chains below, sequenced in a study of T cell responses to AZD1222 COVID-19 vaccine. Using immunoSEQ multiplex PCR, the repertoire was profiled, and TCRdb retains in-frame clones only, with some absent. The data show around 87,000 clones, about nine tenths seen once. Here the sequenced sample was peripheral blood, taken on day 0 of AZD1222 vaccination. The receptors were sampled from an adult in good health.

The CDR3 loop reads CASSTGAGLVYNEQFF. CDR3 bases: TGCGCCAGTTCGACAGGGGCGGGACTAGTTTACAATGAGCAGTTCTTC. The V gene is TRBV5-1, the J gene TRBJ2-1; D may correspond to TRBD1 or TRBD2 (8 bases each). This CDR3 has 16 residues. CDR1 and CDR2 (germline): SGHRS, YFSETQ. Trimming removed 8 bases at V and 4 bases at J, with 22 bases between.

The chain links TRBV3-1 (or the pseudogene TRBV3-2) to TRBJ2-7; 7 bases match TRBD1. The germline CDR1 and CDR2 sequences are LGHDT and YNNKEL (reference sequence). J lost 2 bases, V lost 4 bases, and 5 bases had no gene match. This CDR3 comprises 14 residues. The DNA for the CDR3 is TGTGCCAGCAGCCTTTCGGACAGGACCTACGAGCAGTACTTC. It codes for CASSLSDRTYEQYF.

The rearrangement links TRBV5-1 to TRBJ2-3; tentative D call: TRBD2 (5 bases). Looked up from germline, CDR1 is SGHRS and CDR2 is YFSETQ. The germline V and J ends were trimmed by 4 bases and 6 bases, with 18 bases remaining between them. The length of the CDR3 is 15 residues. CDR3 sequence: CASSGVNSRGDTQYF. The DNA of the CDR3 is TGCGCCAGCAGCGGGGTGAACAGCCGAGGGGATACGCAGTATTTT.

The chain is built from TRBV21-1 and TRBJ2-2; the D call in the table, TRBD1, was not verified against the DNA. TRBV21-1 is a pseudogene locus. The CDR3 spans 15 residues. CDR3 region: CASSPRRGRGGELFF. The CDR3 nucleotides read TGTGCCAGCAGCCCCAGGAGGGGGCGGGGCGGGGAGCTGTTTTTT.

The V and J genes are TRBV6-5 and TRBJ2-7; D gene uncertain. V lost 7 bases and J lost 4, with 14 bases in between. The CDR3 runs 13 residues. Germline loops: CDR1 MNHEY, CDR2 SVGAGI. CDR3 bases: TGTGCCAGCATTAGTCTCGTGGGGTACGAGCAGTACTTC. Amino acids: CASISLVGYEQYF.

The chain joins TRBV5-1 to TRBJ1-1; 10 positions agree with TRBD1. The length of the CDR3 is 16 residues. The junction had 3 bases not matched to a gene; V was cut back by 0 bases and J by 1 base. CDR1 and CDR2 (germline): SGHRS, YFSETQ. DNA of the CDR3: TGCGCCAGCAGCTTGGCGGGACAGGGGACGAACACTGAAGCTTTCTTT. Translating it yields CASSLAGQGTNTEAFF. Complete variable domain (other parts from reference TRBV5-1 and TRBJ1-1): KAGVTQTPRYLIKTRGQQVTLSCSPISGHRSVSWYQQTPGQGLQFLFEYFSETQRNKGNFPGRFSGRQFSNSRSEMNVSTLELGDSALYLCASSLAGQGTNTEAFFGQGTRLTVV.

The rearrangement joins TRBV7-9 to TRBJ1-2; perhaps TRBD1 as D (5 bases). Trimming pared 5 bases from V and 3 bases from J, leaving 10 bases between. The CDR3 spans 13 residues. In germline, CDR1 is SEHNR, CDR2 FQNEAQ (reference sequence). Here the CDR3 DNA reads TGTGCCAGCAGCGGGACCGGGGACTATGGCTACACCTTC. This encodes CASSGTGDYGYTF.

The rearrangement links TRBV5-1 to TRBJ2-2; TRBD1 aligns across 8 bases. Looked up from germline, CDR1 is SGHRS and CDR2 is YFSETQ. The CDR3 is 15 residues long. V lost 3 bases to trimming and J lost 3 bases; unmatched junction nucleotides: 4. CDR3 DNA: TGCGCCAGCAGCTATGACAGGGGAGACACCGGGGAGCTGTTTTTT. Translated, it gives CASSYDRGDTGELFF.

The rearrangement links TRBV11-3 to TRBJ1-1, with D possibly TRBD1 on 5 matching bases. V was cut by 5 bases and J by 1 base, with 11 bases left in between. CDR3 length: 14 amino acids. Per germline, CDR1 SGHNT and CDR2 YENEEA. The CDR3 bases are TGTGCCAGCAGCCCCCAGGGCTCGAACACTGAAGCTTTCTTT. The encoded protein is CASSPQGSNTEAFF.

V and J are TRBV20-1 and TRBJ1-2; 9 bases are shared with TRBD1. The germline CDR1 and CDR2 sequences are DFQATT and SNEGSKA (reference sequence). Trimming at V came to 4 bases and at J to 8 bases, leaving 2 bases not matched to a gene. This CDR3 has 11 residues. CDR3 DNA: TGCAGTGCTAACAGGGGGCCCGGCTACACCTTC. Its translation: CSANRGPGYTF.

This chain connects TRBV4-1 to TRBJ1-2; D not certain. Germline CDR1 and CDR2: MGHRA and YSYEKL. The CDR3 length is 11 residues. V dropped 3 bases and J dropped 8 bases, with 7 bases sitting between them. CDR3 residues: CASSHDGGYTF. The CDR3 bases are TGCGCCAGCAGCCACGATGGGGGCTACACCTTC.

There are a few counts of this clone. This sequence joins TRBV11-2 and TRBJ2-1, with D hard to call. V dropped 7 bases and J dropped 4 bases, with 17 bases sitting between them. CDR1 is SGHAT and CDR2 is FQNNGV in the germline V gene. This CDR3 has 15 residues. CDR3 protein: CASTPSGSMYNEQFF. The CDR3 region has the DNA TGTGCCAGCACCCCGTCCGGGTCCATGTACAATGAGCAGTTCTTC.

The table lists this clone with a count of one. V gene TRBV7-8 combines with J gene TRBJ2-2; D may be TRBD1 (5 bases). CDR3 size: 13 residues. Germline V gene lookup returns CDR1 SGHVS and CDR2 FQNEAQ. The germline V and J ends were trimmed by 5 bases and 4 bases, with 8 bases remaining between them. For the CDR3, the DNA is TGTGCCAGCAGCCCCAGGGTCACCGGGGAGCTGTTTTTT. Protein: CASSPRVTGELFF.

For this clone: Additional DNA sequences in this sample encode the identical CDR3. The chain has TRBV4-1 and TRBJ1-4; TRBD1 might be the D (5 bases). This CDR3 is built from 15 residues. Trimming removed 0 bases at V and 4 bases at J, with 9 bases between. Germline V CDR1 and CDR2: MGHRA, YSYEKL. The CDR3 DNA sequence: TGCGCCAGCAGCCAAGACGGGGCCTTTAATGAAAAACTGTTTTTT. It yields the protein CASSQDGAFNEKLFF.

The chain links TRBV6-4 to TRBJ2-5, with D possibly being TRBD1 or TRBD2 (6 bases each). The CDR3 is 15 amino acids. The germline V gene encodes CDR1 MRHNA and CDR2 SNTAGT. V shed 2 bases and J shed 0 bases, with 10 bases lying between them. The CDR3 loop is CASSDGGTYQETQYF. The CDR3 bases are TGTGCCAGCAGTGACGGAGGGACATACCAAGAGACCCAGTACTTC.